This is a list of T cell receptor beta chains from one sample in a study of T cells in Graves' hyperthyroidism and ophthalmopathy. TCRdb ran MiXCR on the multiplex PCR reads and lists one entry per CDR3 protein. The table lists hundreds of thousands of distinct CDR3 sequences, about 45% of them singletons. Specimen: peripheral blood or thyroid tissue (not recorded which). The receptors here all came from an adult man with Graves' disease, either hyperthyroidism or ophthalmopathy (not recorded which). CDR3s include the opening cysteine and the closing phenylalanine or tryptophan. A D gene is named only where the DNA matches it firmly. Expanded clones are given a class, and other clones once, few, many or no size at all.

CDR3 length,V gene,J gene,clone size,D gene,CDR3 protein,CDR3 DNA
12,TRBV7-9,TRBJ1-1,many,.,CASSLAASEAFF,TGTGCCAGCAGCTTAGCCGCCAGTGAGGCTTTCTTT
14,TRBV7-3,TRBJ2-5,.,.,CASSLWARQETQYF,TGTGCCAGCAGCTTATGGGCGCGGCAAGAGACCCAGTACTTC
13,TRBV10-3,TRBJ1-4,many,.,CAIKAATNEKLFF,TGTGCCATCAAGGCAGCAACTAATGAAAAACTGTTTTTT
16,TRBV19,TRBJ1-2,.,.,CASLDGASSPDYGYTF,TGTGCCAGTCTAGATGGGGCATCATCACCGGACTATGGCTACACCTTC
15,TRBV19,TRBJ1-5,.,.,CASRIQGQGNQPQHF,TGTGCCAGTAGAATACAGGGTCAGGGCAATCAGCCCCAGCATTTT
13,TRBV27,TRBJ1-1,.,TRBD1,CASSFRGRAEAFF,TGTGCCAGCAGCTTTAGGGGGCGGGCTGAAGCTTTCTTT
14,TRBV2,TRBJ1-5,.,TRBD1,CASKLGQGHQPQHF,TGTGCCAGCAAACTCGGACAGGGACATCAGCCCCAGCATTTT
14,TRBV12-3/TRBV12-4,TRBJ2-7,.,.,CASSAPGTYYEQYF,TGTGCCAGCAGTGCCCCGGGAACCTACTACGAGCAGTACTTC
14,TRBV25-1,TRBJ1-1,.,TRBD1,CASSIEQGATEAFF,TGTGCCAGCAGTATTGAGCAGGGGGCCACTGAAGCTTTCTTT
14,TRBV20-1,TRBJ1-4,.,TRBD1,CSARDTQGDEKLFF,TGCAGTGCTAGAGATACCCAGGGGGATGAAAAACTGTTTTTT
15,TRBV2,TRBJ1-4,.,TRBD1,CASSRRGSTNEKLFF,TGTGCCAGCAGTCGCAGGGGGTCAACTAATGAAAAACTGTTTTTT
17,TRBV5-1,TRBJ2-7,.,TRBD2,CAGSLGLAGARPYEQYF,TGCGCCGGCAGCTTGGGGCTAGCGGGAGCCAGACCCTACGAGCAGTACTTC
15,TRBV9,TRBJ1-5,.,TRBD1,CASSLGTDGGQPQHF,TGTGCCAGCAGCCTGGGGACAGATGGGGGACAGCCCCAGCATTTT
15,TRBV5-1,TRBJ1-2,many,.,CASSPDGTTYYGYTF,TGCGCCAGCAGCCCGGACGGAACCACTTACTATGGCTACACCTTC
15,TRBV2,TRBJ1-6,.,.,CASSARWAGNSPLHF,TGTGCCAGCAGTGCCAGGTGGGCAGGGAATTCACCCCTCCACTTT
15,TRBV6-5,TRBJ1-1,few,.,CASSPFAGPTTEAFF,TGTGCCAGCAGCCCCTTCGCGGGCCCGACCACTGAAGCTTTCTTT
12,TRBV12-3/TRBV12-4,TRBJ1-2,.,.,CASSLDDYGYTF,TGTGCCAGCAGTTTAGACGACTATGGCTACACCTTC
11,TRBV10-2,TRBJ2-5,.,TRBD1,CANRDRETQYF,TGCGCCAACCGGGACAGAGAGACCCAGTACTTC
16,TRBV6-1,TRBJ1-2,.,.,CASSPYTGIENSGYTF,TGTGCCAGCAGTCCTTATACCGGGATAGAGAACTCTGGCTACACCTTC
13,TRBV2,TRBJ1-1,few,TRBD1,CASCLIDRAEAFF,TGTGCCAGCTGTCTGATAGACAGGGCTGAAGCTTTCTTT
15,TRBV7-9,TRBJ1-1,.,.,CASSVASRQHTEAFF,TGTGCCAGCAGCGTAGCCAGTAGGCAGCACACTGAAGCTTTCTTT
16,TRBV2,TRBJ1-1,.,TRBD1,CASSEGKQGANTEAFF,TGTGCCAGCAGTGAAGGGAAGCAGGGGGCGAACACTGAAGCTTTCTTT
14,TRBV7-9,TRBJ1-1,few,.,CASSRRQANTEAFF,TGTGCCAGCAGCCGACGACAGGCGAACACTGAAGCTTTCTTT
16,TRBV9,TRBJ1-2,.,.,CASSLGPTEEIYGYTF,TGCGCCAGCAGCTTGGGCCCGACGGAGGAGATCTATGGCTACACCTTC
10,TRBV29-1,TRBJ1-2,.,.,CSVGGSGYTF,TGCAGCGTTGGTGGCTCTGGCTACACCTTC